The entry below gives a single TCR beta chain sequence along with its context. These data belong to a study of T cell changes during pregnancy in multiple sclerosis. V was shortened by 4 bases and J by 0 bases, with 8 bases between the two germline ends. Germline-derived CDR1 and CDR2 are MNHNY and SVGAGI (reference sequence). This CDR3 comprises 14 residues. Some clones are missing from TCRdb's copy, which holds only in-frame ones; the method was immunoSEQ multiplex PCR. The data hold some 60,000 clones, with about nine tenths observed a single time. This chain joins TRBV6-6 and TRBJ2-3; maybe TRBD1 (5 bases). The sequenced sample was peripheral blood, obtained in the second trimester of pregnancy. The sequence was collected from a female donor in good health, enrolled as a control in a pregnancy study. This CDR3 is CASSWAGSTDTQYF. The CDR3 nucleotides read TGTGCCAGCAGTTGGGCAGGGAGCACAGATACGCAGTATTTT.